The clone carrying this T cell receptor (beta chain) came up many times. Its cognate antigen is unknown. V gave up 6 bases and J gave up 0 bases, with 12 bases separating them. The CDR3 contains 14 residues. Germline CDR1 is MDHEN and CDR2 is SYDVKM. There were healthy Caucasian individuals from Russia, aged roughly 6 to 100, serving as donors. This specimen belongs to a study of blood T cells in healthy people across ages. For the second PCR, which ran for about 7 to 11 cycles, a sample-barcoded 5' primer and a J-beta primer mix were used. From the 5' RACE reads, TCRdb called clonotypes with MiXCR, one entry per CDR3 protein. The sample consists of some 1.7 million distinct CDR3 sequences, approximately 30% of them appearing once. Notes on the study in general: Any changes in expanded clonotypes were possibly confounded, as donor CMV status remained unknown. PBMCs that were unsorted prevented a conclusive naive versus antigen-experienced comparison.

The sequence derives from a woman in her twenties or thirties in good health. Sequencing used blood. The chain uses TRBV28 and TRBJ2-7, with TRBD2 as a possible D gene (5 bases). The CDR3 bases are TGTGCCAGCAGCCCAGCGGATAGCTCCTACGAGCAGTACTTC. Its protein product is CASSPADSSYEQYF. Variable domain in full (rest from reference TRBV28 and TRBJ2-7): DVKVTQSSRYLVKRTGEKVFLECVQDMDHENMFWYRQDPGLGLRLIYFSYDVKMKEKGDIPEGYSVSREKKERFSLILESASTNQTSMYLCASSPADSSYEQYFGPGTRLTVT.